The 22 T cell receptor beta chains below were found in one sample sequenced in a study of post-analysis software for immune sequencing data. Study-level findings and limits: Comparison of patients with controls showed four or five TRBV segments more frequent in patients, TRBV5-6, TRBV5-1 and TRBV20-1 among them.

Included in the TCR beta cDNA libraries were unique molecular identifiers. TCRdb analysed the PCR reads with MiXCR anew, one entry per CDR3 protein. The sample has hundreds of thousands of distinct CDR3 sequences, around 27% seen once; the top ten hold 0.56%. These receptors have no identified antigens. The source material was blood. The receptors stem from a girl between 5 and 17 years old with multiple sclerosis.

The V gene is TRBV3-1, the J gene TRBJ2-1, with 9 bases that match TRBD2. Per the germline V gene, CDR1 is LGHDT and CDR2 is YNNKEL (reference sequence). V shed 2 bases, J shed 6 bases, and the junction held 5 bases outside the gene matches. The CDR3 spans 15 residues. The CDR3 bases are TGTGCCAGCAGCCAACAGGCGGGAGGGATCAATGAGCAGTTCTTC. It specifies CASSQQAGGINEQFF.

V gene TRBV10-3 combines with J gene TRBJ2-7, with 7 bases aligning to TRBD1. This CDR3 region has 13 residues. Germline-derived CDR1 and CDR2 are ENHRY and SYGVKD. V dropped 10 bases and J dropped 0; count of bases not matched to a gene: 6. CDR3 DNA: TGTGCCACGGGGACAGCGAACTCCTACGAGCAGTACTTC. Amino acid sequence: CATGTANSYEQYF.

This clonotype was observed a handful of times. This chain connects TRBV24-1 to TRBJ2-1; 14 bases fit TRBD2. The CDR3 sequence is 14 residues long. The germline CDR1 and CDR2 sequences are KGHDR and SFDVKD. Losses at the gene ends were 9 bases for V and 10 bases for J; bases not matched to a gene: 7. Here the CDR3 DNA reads TGTGCCACCCGAGGACTAGCGGGAGGAATGGAGCAGTTCTTC. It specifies CATRGLAGGMEQFF.

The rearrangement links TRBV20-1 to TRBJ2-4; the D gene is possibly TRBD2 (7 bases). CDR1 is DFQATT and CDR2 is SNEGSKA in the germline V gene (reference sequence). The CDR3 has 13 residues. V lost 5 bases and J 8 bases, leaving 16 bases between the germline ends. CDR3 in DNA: TGCAGTGCTGTCATAGGGGGGGAAGACATTCAGTACTTC. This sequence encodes CSAVIGGEDIQYF.

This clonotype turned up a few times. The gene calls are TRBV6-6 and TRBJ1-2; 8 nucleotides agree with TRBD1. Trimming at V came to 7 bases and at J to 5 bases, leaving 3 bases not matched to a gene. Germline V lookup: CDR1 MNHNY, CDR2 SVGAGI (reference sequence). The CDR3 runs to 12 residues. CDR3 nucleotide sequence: TGTGCCAGCACTGACAGGGGTTATGGCTACACCTTC. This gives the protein CASTDRGYGYTF.

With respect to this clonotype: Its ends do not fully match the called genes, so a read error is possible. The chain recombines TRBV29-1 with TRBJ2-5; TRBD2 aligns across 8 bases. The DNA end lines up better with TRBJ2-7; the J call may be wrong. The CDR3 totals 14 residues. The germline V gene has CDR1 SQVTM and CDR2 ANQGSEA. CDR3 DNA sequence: TGCAGCGCCGGGGGGGTAGAAAGCTCCTGCGAGCAGTACTTC. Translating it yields CSAGGVESSCEQYF.

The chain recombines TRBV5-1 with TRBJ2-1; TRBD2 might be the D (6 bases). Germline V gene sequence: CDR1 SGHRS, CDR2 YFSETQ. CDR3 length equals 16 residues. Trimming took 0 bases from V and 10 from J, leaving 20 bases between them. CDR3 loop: CASSLVRDSLQREQFF. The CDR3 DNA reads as TGCGCCAGCAGCTTGGTTCGGGACTCCCTTCAGAGGGAGCAGTTCTTC.

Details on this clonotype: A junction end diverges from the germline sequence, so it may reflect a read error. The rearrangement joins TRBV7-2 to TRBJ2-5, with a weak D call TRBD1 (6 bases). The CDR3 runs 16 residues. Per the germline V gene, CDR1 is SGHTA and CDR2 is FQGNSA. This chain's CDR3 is CASSLGHSWGQGTQYF. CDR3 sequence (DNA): TGTGCCAGCAGCTTAGGGCATTCCTGGGGACAAGGGACCCAGTACTTC.

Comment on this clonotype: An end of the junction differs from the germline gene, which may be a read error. CDR3 nucleotides: TGTGCCAGCAACTTAGGACTAGCGGGGGGGGACAATGAGCAGTTCTTC. As protein: CASNLGLAGGDNEQFF. The chain is built from TRBV11-2 and TRBJ2-1, with 15 bases that match TRBD2. This CDR3 spans 16 amino acids. Germline V gives CDR1 SGHAT, CDR2 FQNNGV.

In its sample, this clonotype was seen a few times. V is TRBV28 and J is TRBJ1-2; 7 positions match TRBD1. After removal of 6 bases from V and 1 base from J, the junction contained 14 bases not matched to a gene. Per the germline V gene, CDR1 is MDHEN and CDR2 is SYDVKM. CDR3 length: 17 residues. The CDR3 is CASSPPLGTESNYGYTF. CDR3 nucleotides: TGTGCCAGCAGCCCTCCGCTCGGGACAGAAAGTAACTATGGCTACACCTTC.

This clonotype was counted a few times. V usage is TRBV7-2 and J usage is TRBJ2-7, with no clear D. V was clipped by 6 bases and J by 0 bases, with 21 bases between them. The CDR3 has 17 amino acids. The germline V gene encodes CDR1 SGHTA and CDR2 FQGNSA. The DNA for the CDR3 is TGTGCCAGCAGTTGGTGGGGTGGCAGTTCTTCCTCCTACGAGCAGTACTTC. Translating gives CASSWWGGSSSSYEQYF.

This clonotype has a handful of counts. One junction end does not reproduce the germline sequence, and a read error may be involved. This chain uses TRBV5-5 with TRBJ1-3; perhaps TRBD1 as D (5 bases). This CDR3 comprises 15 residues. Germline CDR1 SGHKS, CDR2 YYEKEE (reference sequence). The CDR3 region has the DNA TGTGCCAGCAGATTGGGGCCCGACTCTGGAAACACCATATATTTT. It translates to CASRLGPDSGNTIYF.

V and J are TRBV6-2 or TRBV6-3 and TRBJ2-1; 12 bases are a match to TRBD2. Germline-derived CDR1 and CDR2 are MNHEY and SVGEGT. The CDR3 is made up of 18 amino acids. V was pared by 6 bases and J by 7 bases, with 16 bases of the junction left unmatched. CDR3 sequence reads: CASSSSRTSGNVRNEQFF. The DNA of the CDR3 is TGTGCCAGCAGCTCGAGCCGGACTAGCGGGAACGTACGGAATGAGCAGTTCTTC.

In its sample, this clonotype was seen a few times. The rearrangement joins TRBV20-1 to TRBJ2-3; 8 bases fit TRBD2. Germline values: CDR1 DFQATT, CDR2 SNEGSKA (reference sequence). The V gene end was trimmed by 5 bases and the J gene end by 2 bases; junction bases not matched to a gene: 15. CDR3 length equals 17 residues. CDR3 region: CSAPRRGVAGTTDTQYF. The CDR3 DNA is TGCAGTGCTCCGCGAAGGGGAGTAGCGGGGACCACAGATACGCAGTATTTT.

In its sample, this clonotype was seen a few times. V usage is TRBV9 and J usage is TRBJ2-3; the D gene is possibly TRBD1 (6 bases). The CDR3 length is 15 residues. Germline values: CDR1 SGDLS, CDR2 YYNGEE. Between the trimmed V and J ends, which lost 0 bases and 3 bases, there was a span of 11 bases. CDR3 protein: CASSVVWGPTDTQYF. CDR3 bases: TGTGCCAGCAGCGTAGTATGGGGGCCAACAGATACGCAGTATTTT.

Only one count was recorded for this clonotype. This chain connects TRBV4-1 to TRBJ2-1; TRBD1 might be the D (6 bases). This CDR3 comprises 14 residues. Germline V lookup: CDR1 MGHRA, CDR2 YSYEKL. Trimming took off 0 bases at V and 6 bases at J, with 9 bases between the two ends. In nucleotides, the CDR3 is TGCGCCAGCAGCCAAGATGGGACATTCAATGAGCAGTTCTTC. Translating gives CASSQDGTFNEQFF.

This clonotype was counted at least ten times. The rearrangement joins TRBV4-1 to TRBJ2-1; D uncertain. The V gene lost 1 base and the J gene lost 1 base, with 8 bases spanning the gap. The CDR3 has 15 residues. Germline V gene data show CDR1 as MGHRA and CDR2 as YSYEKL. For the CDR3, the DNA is TGCGCCAGCAGCCAAGCGGGCAATTCCTACAATGAGCAGTTCTTC. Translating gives CASSQAGNSYNEQFF.

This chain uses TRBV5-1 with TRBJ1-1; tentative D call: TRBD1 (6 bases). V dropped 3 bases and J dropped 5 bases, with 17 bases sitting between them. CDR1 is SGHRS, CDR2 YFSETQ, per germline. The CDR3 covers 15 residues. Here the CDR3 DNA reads TGCGCCAGCAGCTCTCCCAGGGGAAGGGGAACTGAAGCTTTCTTT. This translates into CASSSPRGRGTEAFF.

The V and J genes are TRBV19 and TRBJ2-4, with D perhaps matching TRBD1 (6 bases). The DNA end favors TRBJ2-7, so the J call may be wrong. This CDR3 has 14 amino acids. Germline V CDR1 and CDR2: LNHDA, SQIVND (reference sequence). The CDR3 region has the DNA TGTGCCAGTAGTATTTCCGGACAGTACTACGAGCAGTACTTC. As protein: CASSISGQYYEQYF.

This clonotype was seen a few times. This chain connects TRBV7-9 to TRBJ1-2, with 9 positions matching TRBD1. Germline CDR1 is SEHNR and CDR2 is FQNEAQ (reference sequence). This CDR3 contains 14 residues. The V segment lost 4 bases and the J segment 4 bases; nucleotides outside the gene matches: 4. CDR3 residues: CASSSMDRGYGYTF. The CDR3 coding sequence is TGTGCCAGCAGCTCCATGGACAGGGGCTATGGCTACACCTTC.

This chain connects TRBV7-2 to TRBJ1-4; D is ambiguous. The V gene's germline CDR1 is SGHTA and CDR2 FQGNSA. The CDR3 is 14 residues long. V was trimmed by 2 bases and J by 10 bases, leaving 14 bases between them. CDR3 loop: CASSLRRASGKLFF. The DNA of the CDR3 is TGTGCCAGCAGCTTAAGGAGGGCCTCTGGAAAACTGTTTTTT.

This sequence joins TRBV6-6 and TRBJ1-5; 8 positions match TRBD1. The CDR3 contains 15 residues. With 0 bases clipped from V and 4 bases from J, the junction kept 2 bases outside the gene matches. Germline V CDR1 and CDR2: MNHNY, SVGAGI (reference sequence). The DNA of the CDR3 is TGTGCCAGCAGTTACTCGGGACAGGTTAATCAGCCCCAGCATTTT. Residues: CASSYSGQVNQPQHF.